One and the same sample provided the 32 T cell receptor beta chains below, sequenced in a study of PD-L1 blockade in urothelial cancer. Profiled with immunoSEQ multiplex PCR; TCRdb holds only in-frame clones, not every one. The repertoire consists of about 80,000 clones, with about nine tenths occurring once and the leading ten covering roughly 5.2%. The starting material was PBMCs, obtained around atezolizumab (anti-PD-L1) treatment. These receptors all come from a woman between 65 and 79 years old with urothelial cancer.

The chain couples TRBV15 to TRBJ2-7, with TRBD2 matching 12 bases. J lost 1 base, V lost 3 bases, and 7 bases had no gene match. The germline CDR1 and CDR2 sequences are LNHNV and YYDKDF (reference sequence). CDR3 length: 17 residues. CDR3: CATSSKLTSGSSYEQYF. CDR3 nucleotide sequence: TGTGCCACCAGCAGTAAGCTGACTAGCGGGAGTTCCTACGAGCAGTACTTC. Together with reference TRBV15 and TRBJ2-7, the CDR3 gives the full variable domain: DAMVIQNPRYQVTQFGKPVTLSCSQTLNHNVMYWYQQKSSQAPKLLFHYYDKDFNNEADTPDNFQSRRPNTSFCFLDIRSPGLGDTAMYLCATSSKLTSGSSYEQYFGPGTRLTVT.

The chain has TRBV30 and TRBJ2-3; D may be TRBD2 (5 bases). Germline values: CDR1 GTSNPN, CDR2 SVGIG (reference sequence). The CDR3 totals 13 residues. With 0 bases removed from V and 6 bases from J, the gap between germline ends came to 10 bases. CDR3 residues: CAWSVLVVDTQYF. The DNA of the CDR3 is TGTGCCTGGAGTGTACTAGTGGTGGATACGCAGTATTTT.

The V and J genes are TRBV6-1 and TRBJ1-2; D may be TRBD1 (5 bases). The length of the CDR3 is 14 residues. Trimming pared 9 bases from V and 7 bases from J, leaving 21 bases between. The germline V gene has CDR1 MNHNS and CDR2 SASEGT. CDR3 sequence (DNA): TGTGCCAGTGCTAACAGGATCACGGGCGGTGGCTACACCTTC. Its translation: CASANRITGGGYTF.

This rearrangement joins TRBV5-4 to TRBJ1-2; 9 nucleotides line up with TRBD1. Germline V lookup: CDR1 SGHNT, CDR2 YYREEE (reference sequence). The CDR3 extends over 13 amino acids. With V trimmed by 4 bases and J by 7 bases, 5 bases remained unmatched. CDR3 bases: TGTGCCAGCAGCGCACAGGGGGCGCTTGGCTACACCTTC. Translating gives CASSAQGALGYTF. The full variable domain, rest sourced from reference TRBV5-4 and TRBJ1-2, is ETGVTQSPTHLIKTRGQQVTLRCSSQSGHNTVSWYQQALGQGPQFIFQYYREEENGRGNFPPRFSGLQFPNYSSELNVNALELDDSALYLCASSAQGALGYTFGSGTRLTVV.

The V gene is TRBV15, the J gene TRBJ2-1; 7 nucleotides agree with TRBD2. The CDR3 loop spans 15 amino acids. V dropped 3 bases and J dropped 5; count of bases not matched to a gene: 7. Looked up from germline, CDR1 is LNHNV and CDR2 is YYDKDF (reference sequence). Written as DNA, the CDR3 is TGTGCCACCAGCAGGGGTCCCGGGACTAACAATGAGCAGTTCTTC. Translation gives CATSRGPGTNNEQFF.

CDR3 bases: TGTGCCAGCAGTTTAGGTGGGTCCCAGGGTCAGCCCCAGCATTTT. Protein product: CASSLGGSQGQPQHF. The V gene is TRBV27, the J gene TRBJ1-5; maybe TRBD1 (5 bases). The CDR3 extends over 15 amino acids. Germline lookup yields CDR1 MNHEY and CDR2 SMNVEV (reference sequence). The V gene lost 2 bases and the J gene lost 6 bases, with 14 bases spanning the gap.

The rearrangement joins TRBV18 to TRBJ2-1; D may be TRBD2 (6 bases). With 0 bases removed from V and 9 bases from J, the gap between germline ends came to 21 bases. CDR1 and CDR2 (germline): KGHSH, LQKENI. The CDR3 totals 17 residues. CDR3 sequence (DNA): TGTGCCAGCTCACCACCGTTTGGGCGAAACGGGGGACCTGAGCAGTTCTTC. Amino acid sequence: CASSPPFGRNGGPEQFF.

This chain links TRBV7-8 with TRBJ2-7; 13 bases are shared with TRBD2. The CDR3 totals 16 residues. The V segment lost 5 bases and the J segment 2 bases; nucleotides outside the gene matches: 6. Germline CDR1 is SGHVS and CDR2 is FQNEAQ. The CDR3: CASSPRLAGGPYEQYF. CDR3 coding DNA: TGTGCCAGCAGCCCACGACTAGCGGGAGGCCCCTACGAGCAGTACTTC.

This chain uses TRBV28 with TRBJ2-7; D remains ambiguous. Trimming took 5 bases from V and 3 from J, leaving 5 bases between them. Germline CDR1 is MDHEN and CDR2 is SYDVKM. The CDR3 covers 11 residues. CDR3 nucleotide sequence: TGTGCCAGCAGTCCCTTCTACGAGCAGTACTTC. It codes for CASSPFYEQYF.

This chain joins TRBV19 and TRBJ2-2, with TRBD1 matching 7 bases. CDR1 and CDR2 (germline): LNHDA, SQIVND (reference sequence). The CDR3 has 16 amino acids. The V gene end was trimmed by 8 bases and the J gene end by 7 bases; junction bases not matched to a gene: 16. The CDR3 DNA follows: TGTGCCAGTGAACCTCGCGGAACAGGGGTTTACGGGGAGCTGTTTTTT. As protein: CASEPRGTGVYGELFF.

The chain recombines TRBV2 with TRBJ1-5, with a possible D match to TRBD1 (6 bases). The CDR3 runs 15 residues. V lost 5 bases to trimming and J lost 3 bases, with 14 bases between them. Germline CDR1 reads SNHLY; CDR2 reads FYNNEI. The CDR3 DNA reads TGTGCCAGCAGTATAAAAGACAGGTCCAATCAGCCCCAGCATTTT. Translating it yields CASSIKDRSNQPQHF.

This chain uses TRBV7-9 with TRBJ2-1; the D is unclear. The CDR3 is 13 amino acids. The germline gives CDR1 SEHNR, CDR2 FQNEAQ (reference sequence). V lost 5 bases and J 8 bases, leaving 13 bases between the germline ends. DNA of the CDR3: TGTGCCAGCAGCCTACGACTTGTTGATGAGCAGTTCTTC. Its protein is CASSLRLVDEQFF.

This chain links TRBV2 with TRBJ2-1; 10 bases are a match to TRBD2. Germline V gene lookup returns CDR1 SNHLY and CDR2 FYNNEI. With 7 bases clipped from V and 0 bases from J, the junction kept 3 bases outside the gene matches. The CDR3 is 15 amino acids. The CDR3 protein is CASNLAGVSYNEQFF. The DNA for the CDR3 is TGTGCCAGCAACCTAGCGGGAGTCTCCTACAATGAGCAGTTCTTC.

The chain carries TRBV11-2 and TRBJ2-5; TRBD2 matches at 8 bases. The junction had 4 bases not matched to a gene; V was cut back by 1 base and J by 0 bases. The germline CDR1 and CDR2 sequences are SGHAT and FQNNGV. This CDR3 comprises 16 residues. The CDR3 sequence is CASSLGSGGHQETQYF. CDR3 nucleotides: TGTGCCAGCAGCTTAGGAAGCGGGGGCCACCAAGAGACCCAGTACTTC.

This clone was counted between two and nine times. CDR3 in amino acids: CASSHIGSQPQHF. CDR3 bases: TGCGCCAGCAGCCACATCGGGAGCCAGCCCCAGCATTTT. The chain couples TRBV10-1 to TRBJ1-5; D unresolved. This CDR3 comprises 13 residues. V was shortened by 6 bases and J by 7 bases, with 13 bases between the two germline ends. The germline gives CDR1 WNHNN, CDR2 SYGVQD (reference sequence).

V usage is TRBV27 and J usage is TRBJ2-2, with 7 bases aligning to TRBD2. The germline V gene has CDR1 MNHEY and CDR2 SMNVEV (reference sequence). The ends lost 8 bases at V and 4 bases at J; junction bases unmatched: 4. This CDR3 comprises 13 residues. CDR3 DNA: TGTGCCAGCCGGGGACTACGCACCGGGGAGCTGTTTTTT. Translation gives CASRGLRTGELFF.

The chain uses TRBV6-5 and TRBJ2-2; 9 bases match TRBD1. Germline V gene sequence: CDR1 MNHEY, CDR2 SVGAGI. Trimming removed 4 bases from V and 3 bases from J; junction bases left unmatched: 6. CDR3 length: 16 amino acids. This CDR3 reads CASSSRDRVYTGELFF. In DNA form, the CDR3 reads TGTGCCAGCAGTTCAAGGGACAGGGTCTACACCGGGGAGCTGTTTTTT.

The chain couples TRBV5-1 to TRBJ1-6; TRBD1 matches 7 bases. The CDR3 has 14 residues. In germline, CDR1 is SGHRS, CDR2 YFSETQ. Trimming took 2 bases from V and 4 from J; bases not matched to a gene: 0. The CDR3 coding sequence is TGCGCCAGCAGCTTACAGGGGTATAATTCACCCCTCCACTTT. This encodes CASSLQGYNSPLHF. Drawing the rest from reference TRBV5-1 and TRBJ1-6, the complete variable domain is KAGVTQTPRYLIKTRGQQVTLSCSPISGHRSVSWYQQTPGQGLQFLFEYFSETQRNKGNFPGRFSGRQFSNSRSEMNVSTLELGDSALYLCASSLQGYNSPLHFGNGTRLTVT.

CDR3 nucleotide sequence: TGTGCCAGCAGCAAGACTAGCGGGGGATCATACGAGCAGTACTTC. Translation gives CASSKTSGGSYEQYF. This sequence joins TRBV11-2 and TRBJ2-7, with 12 bases matching TRBD2. V lost 5 bases, J lost 4 bases, and 6 bases stayed unmatched. CDR3 size: 15 residues. CDR1 SGHAT and CDR2 FQNNGV come from the germline V gene. Full variable domain (outside the CDR3, taken from reference TRBV11-2 and TRBJ2-7): EAGVAQSPRYKIIEKRQSVAFWCNPISGHATLYWYQQILGQGPKLLIQFQNNGVVDDSQLPKDRFSAERLKGVDSTLKIQPAKLEDSAVYLCASSKTSGGSYEQYFGPGTRLTVT.

This clone appeared once. The chain couples TRBV6-5 to TRBJ2-7; a possible D gene is TRBD1 (6 bases). V shed 0 bases and J shed 5 bases, with 8 bases lying between them. The V gene's germline CDR1 is MNHEY and CDR2 SVGAGI. This CDR3 comprises 13 residues. Written as DNA, the CDR3 is TGTGCCAGCAGTTACTCCGGGACAAACGAGCAGTACTTC. Protein sequence: CASSYSGTNEQYF.

This chain connects TRBV19 to TRBJ2-3; TRBD2 matches 8 bases. This CDR3 has 15 residues. The germline V gene encodes CDR1 LNHDA and CDR2 SQIVND (reference sequence). The junction had 7 bases not matched to a gene; V was cut back by 4 bases and J by 4 bases. As DNA, the CDR3 is TGTGCCAGTAGTACGTCAGCGGGAGTGGCAGATACGCAGTATTTT. This translates into CASSTSAGVADTQYF.

V usage is TRBV10-3 and J usage is TRBJ1-2; D gene ambiguous. CDR3 length: 14 amino acids. From germline, CDR1 is ENHRY and CDR2 SYGVKD. Trimming left V 5 bases short and J 0 bases short, with 10 bases between. This CDR3 reads CAISPGPPNYGYTF. CDR3 DNA: TGTGCCATCAGTCCAGGTCCCCCTAACTATGGCTACACCTTC.

This chain connects TRBV6-1 to TRBJ1-1, with 8 positions matching TRBD1. This CDR3 has 14 amino acids. J lost 1 base, V lost 5 bases, and 3 bases had no gene match. Germline assignment: CDR1 MNHNS and CDR2 SASEGT. The CDR3 DNA reads TGTGCCAGCAGTAGGGGACAGGAGAACACTGAAGCTTTCTTT. The encoded protein is CASSRGQENTEAFF.

The rearrangement joins TRBV6-1 to TRBJ2-7; 10 bases agree with TRBD1. V lost 6 bases and J lost 3; bases outside the gene matches: 8. Germline V gene lookup returns CDR1 MNHNS and CDR2 SASEGT. The CDR3 has 15 residues. The chain's CDR3 is CASSASGTGVYEQYF. In DNA form, the CDR3 reads TGTGCCAGCAGCGCATCCGGGACAGGGGTCTACGAGCAGTACTTC.

DNA of the CDR3: TGTGCCAGCAGTGAACGCCCAGCCGGGGAGCAGTACTTC. Protein sequence: CASSERPAGEQYF. The rearrangement uses TRBV6-1 and TRBJ2-7; no firm D call. Per germline, CDR1 MNHNS and CDR2 SASEGT. The CDR3 length is 13 residues. V gave up 2 bases and J gave up 7 bases, with 12 bases separating them.

The chain recombines TRBV29-1 with TRBJ2-1, with 12 bases fitting TRBD2. CDR3 size: 14 residues. Germline assignment: CDR1 SQVTM and CDR2 ANQGSEA. V shed 4 bases and J 9 bases; nucleotides not matched to a gene: 7. CDR3 in amino acids: CSVAGGLAGSEQFF. CDR3 nucleotides: TGCAGCGTTGCGGGAGGACTAGCGGGATCTGAGCAGTTCTTC.

The J gene is TRBJ2-5, the V gene TRBV6-1; no firm D call. Trimming cost V 2 bases and J 7 bases, with 17 bases left between them. The germline V gene encodes CDR1 MNHNS and CDR2 SASEGT. The CDR3 covers 15 residues. The CDR3 nucleotides are TGTGCCAGCAGTGAAACAACCCTTTCCCTTGGGACCCAGTACTTC. Translated: CASSETTLSLGTQYF.

The chain is built from TRBV6-5 and TRBJ1-3; perhaps TRBD1 as D (6 bases). The germline gives CDR1 MNHEY, CDR2 SVGAGI. Trimming pared 0 bases from V and 4 bases from J, leaving 13 bases between. This CDR3 contains 16 residues. The CDR3 coding sequence is TGTGCCAGCAGTTACTCAGTCGGGACACCCGGAAACACCATATATTTT. Translating gives CASSYSVGTPGNTIYF.

V gene TRBV19 combines with J gene TRBJ1-1; the D gene is possibly TRBD1 (5 bases). Trimming stripped 1 base from V and 1 base from J, with 7 bases between. Germline assignment: CDR1 LNHDA and CDR2 SQIVND (reference sequence). This CDR3 comprises 14 residues. The CDR3 here is CASSIGQGNTEAFF. CDR3 coding DNA: TGTGCCAGTAGTATAGGGCAGGGGAACACTGAAGCTTTCTTT. The full variable domain, in which reference TRBV19 and TRBJ1-1 provide the parts outside the CDR3, is DGGITQSPKYLFRKEGQNVTLSCEQNLNHDAMYWYRQDPGQGLRLIYYSQIVNDFQKGDIAEGYSVSREKKESFPLTVTSAQKNPTAFYLCASSIGQGNTEAFFGQGTRLTVV.

This clone was recorded only once. The chain joins TRBV7-8 to TRBJ2-3; 10 nucleotides agree with TRBD2. The V and J ends lost 5 bases and 1 base, in that order; junction bases with no gene match: 6. Per germline, CDR1 SGHVS and CDR2 FQNEAQ. The CDR3 loop spans 16 amino acids. The CDR3 DNA follows: TGTGCCAGCAGCCTTCTAGCGGGAGAAGGCACAGATACGCAGTATTTT. Translation: CASSLLAGEGTDTQYF.

V is TRBV28 and J is TRBJ1-2; D is perhaps TRBD1 (5 bases). V lost 4 bases to trimming and J lost 8 bases, with 20 bases between them. CDR1 is MDHEN and CDR2 is SYDVKM in the germline V gene. This CDR3 has 15 amino acids. The CDR3 here is CASSSPREEVWGYTF. Written as DNA, the CDR3 is TGTGCCAGCAGTTCCCCCAGGGAAGAAGTCTGGGGCTACACCTTC.

This chain connects TRBV29-1 to TRBJ1-5; tentative D call: TRBD1 (5 bases). CDR1 is SQVTM, CDR2 ANQGSEA, per germline. V shed 0 bases and J shed 2 bases, with 14 bases lying between them. The CDR3 runs 16 residues. The CDR3 loop reads CSVEDTCRDGNQPQHF. CDR3 sequence (DNA): TGCAGCGTTGAAGATACGTGCAGGGATGGCAATCAGCCCCAGCATTTT.